This T cell receptor (beta chain) was captured by sequencing in a study of identical twins. The study's findings and limits: Twin pairs had excess sharing that was weaker in beta out-of-frame sequences. Analyses of zero insertions could, in part, be confounded by invariant MAIT and iNKT cells.

About this clonotype: Its antigen remains unidentified. At one boundary the junction diverges from the germline segment, which might be a read error.

cDNA molecules carried unique molecular identifiers, and template switching added a universal primer site. TCRdb fed the 5' RACE reads into MiXCR, producing one record per CDR3 protein. The sample has around 1.7 million distinct CDR3 sequences, about 30% seen once. In every case, the donor was a healthy Caucasian. This CDR3 spans 15 amino acids. In germline, CDR1 is MDHEN, CDR2 SYDVKM. The V gene is TRBV28, the J gene TRBJ2-5; TRBD2 is a possible D gene (6 bases). Specimen: cord blood. This clonotype was sampled from a newborn girl in good health. CDR3 residues: CARSFPHRGKETQYF. The CDR3 DNA follows: TGTGCCCGCAGTTTTCCCCATCGGGGGAAAGAGACCCAGTACTTC.